The 9 T cell receptor beta chains below were found in one sample sequenced in a study of blood T cell repertoires in COVID-19. Clones were read by immunoSEQ multiplex PCR, and TCRdb kept only the in-frame ones, dropping some. The table has 75,000 to 100,000 clones, roughly 85% seen once. Sequenced material: peripheral blood. These receptors all come from a human donor in a cohort sampled during active COVID-19.

The sample holds a few counts of this clone. The chain combines TRBV4-2 with TRBJ1-1, with 8 nucleotides matching TRBD1. The germline V gene encodes CDR1 LGHNA and CDR2 YNFKEQ. CDR3 size: 13 residues. J lost 7 bases, V lost 3 bases, and 4 bases had no gene match. CDR3 amino acids: CASSHTGGVEAFF. Here the CDR3 DNA reads TGTGCCAGCAGCCACACAGGGGGAGTTGAAGCTTTCTTT.

The V and J genes are TRBV11-2 and TRBJ1-6; no clear D gene. V lost 4 bases and J 8 bases, leaving 12 bases between the germline ends. This CDR3 region has 14 residues. Germline-derived CDR1 and CDR2 are SGHAT and FQNNGV. CDR3 DNA sequence: TGTGCCAGCAGCTCCTCGGGTCTTTATTCACCCCTCCACTTT. The encoded protein is CASSSSGLYSPLHF. The full variable domain, in which reference TRBV11-2 and TRBJ1-6 provide the parts outside the CDR3, is EAGVAQSPRYKIIEKRQSVAFWCNPISGHATLYWYQQILGQGPKLLIQFQNNGVVDDSQLPKDRFSAERLKGVDSTLKIQPAKLEDSAVYLCASSSSGLYSPLHFGNGTRLTVT.

The gene calls are TRBV11-2 and TRBJ2-1, with TRBD2 identical over 7 bases. This CDR3 is 16 amino acids long. In germline, CDR1 is SGHAT, CDR2 FQNNGV. V gave up 7 bases and J gave up 5 bases; unmatched junction bases: 14. In nucleotides, the CDR3 is TGTGCCAGCAAAAATGGCGGGAGTCGTTCTGACAATGAGCAGTTCTTC. Translation: CASKNGGSRSDNEQFF.

V usage is TRBV9 and J usage is TRBJ2-7; a possible D gene is TRBD1 (5 bases). From germline, CDR1 is SGDLS and CDR2 YYNGEE. Trimming pared 0 bases from V and 3 bases from J, leaving 22 bases between. There are 18 residues in the CDR3. The DNA for the CDR3 is TGTGCCAGCAGCGTAGCACCGGTTCGGAAGGGGCTAAACTACGAGCAGTACTTC. Translated: CASSVAPVRKGLNYEQYF.

At least ten counts were recorded for this clone. V and J are TRBV2 and TRBJ2-2; tentatively, D is TRBD1 (6 bases). Germline loops: CDR1 SNHLY, CDR2 FYNNEI. V dropped 6 bases and J dropped 4 bases, with 15 bases sitting between them. The CDR3 runs 15 residues. This CDR3 reads CASRMTGPITGELFF. The DNA for the CDR3 is TGTGCCAGCAGGATGACAGGTCCTATCACCGGGGAGCTGTTTTTT. Full variable domain (remainder filled in from reference TRBV2 and TRBJ2-2): EPEVTQTPSHQVTQMGQEVILRCVPISNHLYFYWYRQILGQKVEFLVSFYNNEISEKSEIFDDQFSVERPDGSNFTLKIRSTKLEDSAMYFCASRMTGPITGELFFGEGSRLTVL.

This chain connects TRBV19 to TRBJ1-3; a weak D match, TRBD1 (6 bases). Trimming took off 6 bases at V and 0 bases at J, with 12 bases between the two ends. The CDR3 totals 15 residues. Germline CDR1 and CDR2: LNHDA and SQIVND (reference sequence). The CDR3: CASRGRGASGNTIYF. DNA of the CDR3: TGTGCCAGTAGGGGCAGGGGAGCCTCTGGAAACACCATATATTTT.

The rearrangement links TRBV7-9 to TRBJ2-7; 9 bases match TRBD1. CDR1 and CDR2 from the germline V gene are SEHNR and FQNEAQ (reference sequence). V trimming: 2 bases; J trimming: 4 bases; junction bases outside the gene matches: 6. The CDR3 is 15 amino acids. CDR3 in DNA: TGTGCCAGCAGCTTATCGGACAGGGGTTATTACGAGCAGTACTTC. The encoded protein is CASSLSDRGYYEQYF.

This clone has only one observation. The chain combines TRBV10-3 with TRBJ1-1, with D tentatively TRBD1 (5 bases). The CDR3 extends over 14 amino acids. Germline values: CDR1 ENHRY, CDR2 SYGVKD. V was clipped by 9 bases and J by 4 bases, with 18 bases between them. CDR3 loop: CAIGPDLGGTEAFF. In DNA form, the CDR3 reads TGTGCCATTGGACCCGACTTGGGGGGCACTGAAGCTTTCTTT.

This chain links TRBV19 with TRBJ2-1; D call uncertain. The CDR3 length is 14 residues. V was trimmed by 0 bases and J by 15 bases, leaving 18 bases between them. The germline V gene has CDR1 LNHDA and CDR2 SQIVND (reference sequence). The CDR3 region has the DNA TGTGCCAGTAGTATAGATCGTGAAGCCCTCAGACTGTTCTTC. Translating gives CASSIDREALRLFF.